This TCR beta chain was identified in a study of T cells in Graves' hyperthyroidism and ophthalmopathy. This clonotype was counted a few times. Antigen unknown. Study outcomes and limitations: Model-based prediction identified ophthalmopathy a median 6.5 months prior to its onset.

Disease duration was under 3 months in the ophthalmopathy patients, who also had a Clinical Activity Score of at least 3 and a NOSPECS grade of at least 4. TCR beta CDR3 regions were amplified from RNA. TCR CDR3 underwent first-round RT-PCR with the HTBI primer set. Via MiXCR, TCRdb re-called the multiplex PCR reads, giving one row per CDR3 protein. Of about 400,000 distinct CDR3 sequences in the sample, around an eighth are singletons; the top ten hold 25% to 30%. This clonotype was sampled from a man aged 45-65 years with Graves' ophthalmopathy. Sequencing was carried out using blood.

The CDR3 loop is CATRGATGTGGGETQYF. CDR3 DNA: TGTGCCACCCGAGGAGCCACCGGGACAGGGGGCGGGGAGACCCAGTACTTC. This sequence joins TRBV10-3 and TRBJ2-5; 12 bases agree with TRBD1. The germline CDR1 and CDR2 sequences are ENHRY and SYGVKD. Trimming at V came to 10 bases and at J to 5 bases, leaving 17 bases not matched to a gene. This CDR3 spans 17 amino acids.